This T cell receptor (beta chain) was retrieved from a study of T cells after yellow fever vaccination. TCRdb reprocessed the 5' RACE reads with MiXCR, giving one entry per CDR3 protein. The repertoire holds around 530,000 distinct CDR3 sequences, with 17% as singletons. The CDR3 covers 14 residues. The germline V gene encodes CDR1 DFQATT and CDR2 SNEGSKA (reference sequence). V shed 2 bases and J 11 bases; nucleotides not matched to a gene: 10. This clonotype originated in a man aged 18-30 years who received the YFV17D yellow fever vaccine. This specimen consisted of PBMCs, obtained 5 days after the first yellow fever vaccination. V gene TRBV20-1 combines with J gene TRBJ2-1, with 9 bases fitting TRBD1. The CDR3 coding sequence is TGCAGTGCTAGACCGGTGGGACAGGGCTGGCAGCAGTTCTTC. This encodes CSARPVGQGWQQFF.